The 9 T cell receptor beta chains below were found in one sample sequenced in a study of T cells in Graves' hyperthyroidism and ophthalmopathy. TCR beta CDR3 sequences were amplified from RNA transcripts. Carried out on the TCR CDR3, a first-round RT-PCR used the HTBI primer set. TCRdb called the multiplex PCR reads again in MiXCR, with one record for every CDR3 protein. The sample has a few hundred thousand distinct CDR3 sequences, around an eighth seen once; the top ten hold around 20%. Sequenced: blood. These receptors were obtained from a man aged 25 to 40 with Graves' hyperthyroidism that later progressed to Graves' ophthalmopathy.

CDR3 coding DNA: TGTGCCAGCAGTGAAAGTACAAGACGGGGTGGCTACACCTTC. Its protein is CASSESTRRGGYTF. The chain is built from TRBV6-1 and TRBJ1-2; no reliable D call. The CDR3 is made up of 14 amino acids. CDR1 and CDR2 (germline): MNHNS, SASEGT. Between the trimmed V and J ends, which lost 2 bases and 7 bases, there was a span of 14 bases.

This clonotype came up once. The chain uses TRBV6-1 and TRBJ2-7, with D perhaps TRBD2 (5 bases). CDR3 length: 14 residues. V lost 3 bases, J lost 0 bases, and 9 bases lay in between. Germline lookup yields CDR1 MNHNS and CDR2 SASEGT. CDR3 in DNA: TGTGCCAGCAGTGAGGACGGGATCTCCTACGAGCAGTACTTC. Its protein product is CASSEDGISYEQYF.

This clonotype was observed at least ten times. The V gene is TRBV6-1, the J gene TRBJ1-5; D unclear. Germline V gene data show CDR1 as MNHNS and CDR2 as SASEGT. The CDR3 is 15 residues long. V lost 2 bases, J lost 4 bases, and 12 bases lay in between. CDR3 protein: CASSEHGVGNQPQHF. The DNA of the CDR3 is TGTGCCAGCAGTGAACACGGGGTGGGGAATCAGCCCCAGCATTTT.

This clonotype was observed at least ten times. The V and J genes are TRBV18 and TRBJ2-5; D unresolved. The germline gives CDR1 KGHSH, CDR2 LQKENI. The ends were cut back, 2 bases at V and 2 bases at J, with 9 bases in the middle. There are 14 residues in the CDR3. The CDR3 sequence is CASSPSNKQETQYF. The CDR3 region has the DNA TGTGCCAGCTCACCATCAAACAAGCAAGAGACCCAGTACTTC.

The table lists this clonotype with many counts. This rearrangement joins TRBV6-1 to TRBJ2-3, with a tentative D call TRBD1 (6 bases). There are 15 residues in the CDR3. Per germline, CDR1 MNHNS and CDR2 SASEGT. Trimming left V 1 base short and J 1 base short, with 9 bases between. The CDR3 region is CASSEGGLGTDTQYF. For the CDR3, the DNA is TGTGCCAGCAGTGAAGGGGGGCTCGGCACAGATACGCAGTATTTT.

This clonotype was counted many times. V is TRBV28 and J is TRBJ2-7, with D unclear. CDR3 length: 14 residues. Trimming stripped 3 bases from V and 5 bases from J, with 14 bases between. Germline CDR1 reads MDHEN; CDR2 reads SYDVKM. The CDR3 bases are TGTGCCAGCAGTTTCCCGTTTCCAGGCAACGAGCAGTACTTC. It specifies CASSFPFPGNEQYF.

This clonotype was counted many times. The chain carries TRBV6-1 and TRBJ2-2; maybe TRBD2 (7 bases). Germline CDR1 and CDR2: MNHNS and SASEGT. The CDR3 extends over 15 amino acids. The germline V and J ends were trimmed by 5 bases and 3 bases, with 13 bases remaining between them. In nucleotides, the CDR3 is TGTGCCAGCAGTCCCCGGGGGGCGGACACCGGGGAGCTGTTTTTT. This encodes CASSPRGADTGELFF.

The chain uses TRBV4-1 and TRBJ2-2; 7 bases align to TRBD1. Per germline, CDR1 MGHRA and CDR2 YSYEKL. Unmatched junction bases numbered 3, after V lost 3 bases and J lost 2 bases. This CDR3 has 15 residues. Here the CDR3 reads CASSHSGGNTGELFF. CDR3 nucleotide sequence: TGCGCCAGCAGCCATTCAGGGGGAAACACCGGGGAGCTGTTTTTT.

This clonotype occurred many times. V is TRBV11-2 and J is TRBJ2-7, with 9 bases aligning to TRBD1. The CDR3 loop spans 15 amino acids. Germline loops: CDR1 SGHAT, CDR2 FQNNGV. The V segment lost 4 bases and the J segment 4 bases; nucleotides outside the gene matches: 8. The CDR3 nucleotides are TGTGCCAGCAGCTACCCGGGACAGGGAGTTTACGAGCAGTACTTC. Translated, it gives CASSYPGQGVYEQYF.